This entry concerns a single T cell receptor (beta chain). Its specificity is not known. The authors ran a second PCR of 7 to 11 cycles using a sample-barcoded 5' primer and a J-beta primer mix. TCRdb used MiXCR to reprocess the 5' RACE reads, holding one entry per CDR3 protein. The repertoire holds approximately 810,000 distinct CDR3 sequences, with roughly 26% as singletons. The sample originates from a study of blood T cells in healthy people across ages. Study-level information: Roughly one uniquely barcoded beta molecule per two T cells was captured.

This CDR3 contains 14 residues. CDR1 and CDR2 from the germline V gene are DFQATT and SNEGSKA (reference sequence). The germline V and J ends were trimmed by 1 base and 3 bases, with 11 bases remaining between them. The study, taken as a whole, reports: Using unsorted PBMCs precluded a conclusive naive versus antigen-experienced comparison. Naive T cell percentage by flow cytometry tracked strongly with beta diversity. Fewer expanded clones and more diversity marked long-lived versus aged donors.

The TCR comes from a woman older than 75 in good health. This rearrangement joins TRBV20-1 to TRBJ2-3; D gene ambiguous. Sequencing was done on a sample of blood. CDR3 DNA sequence: TGCAGTGCTAGAGGACGCACTCAAACAGATACGCAGTATTTT. It encodes CSARGRTQTDTQYF.